The present T cell receptor beta chain was sequenced within a study of OX40 agonist ivuxolimab in advanced cancers. Study in general: A diagnosis of hepatocellular carcinoma, melanoma, renal cell or head and neck cancer was present in dose-escalation patients. 40% to 50% of patients had received prior checkpoint inhibitor therapy.

Some clones are missing from TCRdb's copy, which holds only in-frame ones; the method was immunoSEQ multiplex PCR. The sample records around 99,000 clones, 85% to 90% being singletons. As to this clone: Its antigen is unidentified.

People who had autoimmune disease history or systemic immunosuppression were excluded. Looked up from germline, CDR1 is KGHSH and CDR2 is LQKENI. The germline V and J ends were trimmed by 4 bases and 4 bases, with 17 bases remaining between them. The CDR3 contains 16 residues. Study findings and constraints: At 0.1 to 3.0 mg/kg, CD4+ and CD8+ blood T cells expanded clonally by week 6.

This chain uses TRBV18 with TRBJ1-5; D is unresolved. The TCR originated in an adult with an advanced solid tumor such as melanoma, head and neck, liver or kidney cancer. Sequencing used CD4+ or CD8+ T cells sorted from blood, obtained in a trial of the OX40 agonist ivuxolimab. CDR3 DNA: TGTGCCAGCTCACAATTCGGGAGGATTTCTAATCAGCCCCAGCATTTT. It is translated as CASSQFGRISNQPQHF.